This T cell receptor beta chain was recovered during a study of tumor and adjacent non-tumor tissue in lung cancer. Study background: There were about twelve adenocarcinoma, a couple of squamous cell carcinoma and 1 small cell lung cancer cases. The patients, around 11 men and 4 to 6 women, were roughly 30 to 76 with stage I to III disease. Broader study findings: Patients with more diverse tumor TCRs had worse survival.

Three rounds of nested PCR, following a modified ARM-PCR protocol, produced the TCRbeta library. In TCRdb, the multiplex PCR reads were re-called with MiXCR into one record per CDR3 protein. The sample has tens of thousands of distinct CDR3 sequences, around 74% seen once. This clonotype has a count of ten or more. As yet, its antigen is unknown. The junction shows a germline mismatch at one end, possibly a read error. Germline V gene data show CDR1 as ENHRY and CDR2 as SYGVKD. CDR3 size: 14 residues. The template was RNA from unsorted bulk tissue. J is TRBJ1-6 and V is TRBV10-3; tentative D call: TRBD1 (6 bases). The TCR was taken from a woman aged 45-60 years with non-small cell lung cancer. Specimen: lung tumor tissue. CDR3 amino acids: CAIGEGGSDSPLHF. DNA of the CDR3: TGTGCCATCGGTGAGGGGGGCTCGGACTCACCCCTCCACTTT.